One sample yielded the 16 T cell receptor beta chains listed below, sequenced in a study of shared clonotypes between healthy human individuals. Here immunoSEQ multiplex PCR was the method, and the copy in TCRdb shows in-frame clones only, minus some. The sample lists around 500,000 clones, 70% to 80% occurring once. The sequenced sample consisted of PBMCs. The source of these receptors is a woman aged 40 to 50 in good health. Some clones in this sample may be carry-over from other donors' samples.

The chain uses TRBV5-4 and TRBJ2-2; TRBD1 aligns across 9 bases. The V segment lost 10 bases and the J segment 0 bases; nucleotides outside the gene matches: 4. Germline V lookup: CDR1 SGHNT, CDR2 YYREEE (reference sequence). The CDR3 is made up of 14 amino acids. The CDR3 here is CAFTGGANTGELFF. CDR3 coding DNA: TGTGCCTTCACAGGGGGCGCGAACACCGGGGAGCTGTTTTTT.

The chain has TRBV5-1 and TRBJ1-4, with D possibly TRBD1 on 6 matching bases. CDR3 length: 15 residues. With 4 bases removed from V and 5 bases from J, the gap between germline ends came to 15 bases. Per germline, CDR1 SGHRS and CDR2 YFSETQ. CDR3 amino acids: CASSADSRRNEKLFF. DNA for the CDR3: TGCGCCAGCAGCGCGGACAGCCGCCGAAATGAAAAACTGTTTTTT. Supplemented by reference TRBV5-1 and TRBJ1-4, the full variable domain reads KAGVTQTPRYLIKTRGQQVTLSCSPISGHRSVSWYQQTPGQGLQFLFEYFSETQRNKGNFPGRFSGRQFSNSRSEMNVSTLELGDSALYLCASSADSRRNEKLFFGSGTQLSVL.

The chain couples TRBV19 to TRBJ2-7; unclear D gene. There are 13 residues in the CDR3. Germline CDR1 is LNHDA and CDR2 is SQIVND (reference sequence). V lost 10 bases to trimming and J lost 2 bases, with 15 bases between them. CDR3 protein: CAISRGITYEQYF. The DNA for the CDR3 is TGTGCCATCTCAAGAGGCATTACCTACGAGCAGTACTTC.

The V and J genes are TRBV2 and TRBJ2-1; 9 bases match TRBD1. CDR3 length: 19 amino acids. After removal of 4 bases from V and 3 bases from J, the junction contained 16 bases not matched to a gene. Germline V gives CDR1 SNHLY, CDR2 FYNNEI. The CDR3 region has the DNA TGTGCCAGCAGTGTTTCCTCCACTCAAGACAGGGGGGACTACAATGAGCAGTTCTTC. Its translation is CASSVSSTQDRGDYNEQFF.

The chain recombines TRBV5-6 with TRBJ2-5; the D gene could be TRBD1 or TRBD2 (5 bases each). The J call may be incorrect, as the DNA end agrees better with TRBJ2-7. CDR1 SGHDT and CDR2 YYEEEE come from the germline V gene. The CDR3 has 13 residues. The CDR3 DNA reads TGTGCCAGCAGCTTGGCAGGGAGCTACGAGCAGTACTTC. Protein: CASSLAGSYEQYF.

This clone is a singleton in its sample. The CDR3, as DNA: TGTGCCAGCAGAAACTCCGGGACAGGGGGGACGGAGACCCAGTACTTC. It specifies CASRNSGTGGTETQYF. This chain links TRBV6-6 with TRBJ2-5; 11 nucleotides align to TRBD1. V trimming: 6 bases; J trimming: 5 bases; junction bases outside the gene matches: 11. This CDR3 has 16 amino acids. Germline CDR1 MNHNY, CDR2 SVGAGI (reference sequence).

Only a few counts were recorded for this clone. The genes are TRBV15 and TRBJ2-2, with D possibly matching TRBD1 (6 bases). This CDR3 is 15 amino acids long. Germline V lookup: CDR1 LNHNV, CDR2 YYDKDF (reference sequence). Trimming took 5 bases from V and 3 from J, leaving 13 bases between them. In nucleotides, the CDR3 is TGTGCCACCAGCTGGGGCTCAGGGGACACCGGGGAGCTGTTTTTT. It codes for CATSWGSGDTGELFF.

The rearrangement uses TRBV5-8 and TRBJ1-1; TRBD1 matches at 12 bases. Per the germline V gene, CDR1 is SGHTS and CDR2 is YDEGEE. The CDR3 has 14 amino acids. The trim removed 4 bases at V and 7 bases at J, leaving 5 bases unmatched. The CDR3 sequence: CASSPGQGASEAFF. The CDR3 bases are TGTGCCAGCAGCCCGGGACAGGGGGCGAGTGAAGCTTTCTTT.

CDR3 in amino acids: CASSLGQAPYYEQYF. CDR3 in DNA: TGTGCCAGCAGCTTAGGGCAGGCCCCCTACTACGAGCAGTACTTC. The chain combines TRBV7-6 with TRBJ2-7; D is unclear. V lost 1 base to trimming and J lost 3 bases, with 13 bases between them. Germline CDR1 is SGHVS and CDR2 is FNYEAQ. The CDR3 is made up of 15 amino acids.

V usage is TRBV6-5 and J usage is TRBJ1-3, with unresolved D. The V and J ends lost 8 bases and 0 bases respectively, with 11 bases between them. The CDR3 extends over 14 amino acids. Germline V gene sequence: CDR1 MNHEY, CDR2 SVGAGI. The CDR3 DNA follows: TGTGCCAGCGGGTCGGGCAGCTCTGGAAACACCATATATTTT. This sequence encodes CASGSGSSGNTIYF.

V is TRBV12-5 and J is TRBJ1-2; perhaps TRBD1 as D (6 bases). Per the germline V gene, CDR1 is LGHNT and CDR2 is FRNRAP. The CDR3 runs 14 residues. Trimming cost V 4 bases and J 6 bases, with 15 bases left between them. CDR3 nucleotides: TGTGCTAGTGGTTCATTGGGGGGGCTGGATGGCTACACCTTC. Amino acids: CASGSLGGLDGYTF.

V and J are TRBV11-2 and TRBJ2-5; 13 bases are shared with TRBD2. The DNA end favors TRBJ2-7, so the J call may be wrong. There are 15 residues in the CDR3. The germline V gene has CDR1 SGHAT and CDR2 FQNNGV. The CDR3 sequence: CASSLLTSGRYEQYF. CDR3 sequence (DNA): TGTGCCAGCAGCTTACTGACTAGCGGGAGGTACGAGCAGTACTTC.

The rearrangement links TRBV7-8 to TRBJ2-7; no definite D call. Germline V gives CDR1 SGHVS, CDR2 FQNEAQ. V was pared by 5 bases and J by 4 bases, with 6 bases between. This CDR3 has 11 residues. CDR3 sequence: CASSGSYEQYF. Here the CDR3 DNA reads TGTGCCAGCAGCGGAAGTTACGAGCAGTACTTC. Using reference TRBV7-8 and TRBJ2-7 for the parts outside the CDR3, the full variable domain is GAGVSQSPRYKVAKRGQDVALRCDPISGHVSLFWYQQALGQGPEFLTYFQNEAQLDKSGLPSDRFFAERPEGSVSTLKIQRTQQEDSAVYLCASSGSYEQYFGPGTRLTVT.

The genes are TRBV29-1 and TRBJ2-1, with 8 bases fitting TRBD2. CDR1 SQVTM and CDR2 ANQGSEA come from the germline V gene. V shed 4 bases, J shed 6 bases, and the junction held 8 bases outside the gene matches. This CDR3 is built from 14 residues. CDR3 nucleotide sequence: TGCAGCGTTGGCCCTAGCGGGTTAGGCAATGAGCAGTTCTTC. Its translation: CSVGPSGLGNEQFF.

The V and J genes are TRBV18 and TRBJ2-3, with 10 nucleotides matching TRBD2. Germline assignment: CDR1 KGHSH and CDR2 LQKENI. J gave up 2 bases and V 3 bases, and 5 bases lay outside the gene matches. CDR3 length: 16 amino acids. CDR3 nucleotide sequence: TGTGCCAGCTCACCCCGGACTAGCGGAGACACAGATACGCAGTATTTT. This translates into CASSPRTSGDTDTQYF. Filled out from reference TRBV18 and TRBJ2-3, the complete variable domain reads NAGVMQNPRHLVRRRGQEARLRCSPMKGHSHVYWYRQLPEEGLKFMVYLQKENIIDESGMPKERFSAEFPKEGPSILRIQQVVRGDSAAYFCASSPRTSGDTDTQYFGPGTRLTVL.

This rearrangement joins TRBV18 to TRBJ1-5; 9 bases line up with TRBD1. Germline V gives CDR1 KGHSH, CDR2 LQKENI. J was trimmed by 3 bases and V by 6 bases; bases with no gene match: 3. The CDR3 sequence is 14 residues long. DNA for the CDR3: TGTGCCAGCTCGGGGGACAGGGACAATCAGCCCCAGCATTTT. Translated: CASSGDRDNQPQHF.